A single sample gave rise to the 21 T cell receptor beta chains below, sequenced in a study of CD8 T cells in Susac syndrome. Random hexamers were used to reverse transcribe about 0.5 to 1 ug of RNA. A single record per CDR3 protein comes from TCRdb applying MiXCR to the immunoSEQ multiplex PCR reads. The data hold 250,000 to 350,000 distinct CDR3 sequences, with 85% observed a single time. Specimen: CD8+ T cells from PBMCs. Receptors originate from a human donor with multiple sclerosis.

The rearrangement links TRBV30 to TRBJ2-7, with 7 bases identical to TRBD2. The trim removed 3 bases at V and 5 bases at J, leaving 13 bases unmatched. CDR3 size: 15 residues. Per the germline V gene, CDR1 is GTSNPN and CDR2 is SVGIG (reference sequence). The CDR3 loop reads CAWRGKAGDPHEQYF. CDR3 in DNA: TGTGCCTGGAGGGGGAAGGCGGGGGACCCCCACGAGCAGTACTTC.

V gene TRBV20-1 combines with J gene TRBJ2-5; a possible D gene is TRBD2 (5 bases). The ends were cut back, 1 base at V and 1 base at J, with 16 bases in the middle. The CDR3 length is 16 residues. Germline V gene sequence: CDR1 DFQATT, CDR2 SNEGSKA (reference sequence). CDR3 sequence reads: CSARGPTGWAQETQYF. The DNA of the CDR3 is TGCAGTGCTAGAGGGCCGACGGGGTGGGCCCAAGAGACCCAGTACTTC.

The DNA of the CDR3 is TGTGCCACCAGGGGTGGCGCAGGGGGCTACGAGCAGTACTTC. This codes for CATRGGAGGYEQYF. The chain couples TRBV15 to TRBJ2-7; TRBD1 aligns across 7 bases. The junction had 8 bases not matched to a gene; V was cut back by 6 bases and J by 3 bases. CDR3 size: 14 residues. Germline V gives CDR1 LNHNV, CDR2 YYDKDF (reference sequence).

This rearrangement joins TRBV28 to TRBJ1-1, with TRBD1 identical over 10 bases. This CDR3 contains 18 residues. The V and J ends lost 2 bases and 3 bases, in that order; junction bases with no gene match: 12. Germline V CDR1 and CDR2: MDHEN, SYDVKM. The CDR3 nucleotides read TGTGCCAGCAGTTTACCAGACAGGGGGCATTTTCACGACACTGAAGCTTTCTTT. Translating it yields CASSLPDRGHFHDTEAFF. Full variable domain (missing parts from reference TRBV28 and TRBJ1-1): DVKVTQSSRYLVKRTGEKVFLECVQDMDHENMFWYRQDPGLGLRLIYFSYDVKMKEKGDIPEGYSVSREKKERFSLILESASTNQTSMYLCASSLPDRGHFHDTEAFFGQGTRLTVV.

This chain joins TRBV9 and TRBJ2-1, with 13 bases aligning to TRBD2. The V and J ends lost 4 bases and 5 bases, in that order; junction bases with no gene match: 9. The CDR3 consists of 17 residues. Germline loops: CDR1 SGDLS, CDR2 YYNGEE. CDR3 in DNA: TGTGCCAGCAGCTCTACTAGCGGGAGGGCGAGAAACAATGAGCAGTTCTTC. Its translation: CASSSTSGRARNNEQFF.

CDR3 bases: TGTGCCAGCAGCGTAGATGGGGGCGAGACCCAGTACTTC. Amino acids: CASSVDGGETQYF. The chain joins TRBV9 to TRBJ2-5; maybe TRBD1 (6 bases). Germline-derived CDR1 and CDR2 are SGDLS and YYNGEE. Trimming removed 0 bases at V and 5 bases at J, with 8 bases between. The CDR3 has 13 residues.

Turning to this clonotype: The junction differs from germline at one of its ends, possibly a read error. The CDR3 sequence is CASSHAAGNTGEPFF. Here the CDR3 DNA reads TGTGCCAGCAGTCACGCCGCGGGGAACACCGGGGAGCCGTTTTTT. The chain combines TRBV25-1 with TRBJ2-2; D is possibly TRBD2 (6 bases). The CDR3 is 15 amino acids. In germline, CDR1 is MGHDK, CDR2 SYGVNS.

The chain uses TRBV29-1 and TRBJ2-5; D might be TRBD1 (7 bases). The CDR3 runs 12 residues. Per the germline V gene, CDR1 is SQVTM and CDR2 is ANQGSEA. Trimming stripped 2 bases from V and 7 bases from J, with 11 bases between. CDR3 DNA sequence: TGCAGCGTTGAACAGGGGGAGGTGACCCAGTACTTC. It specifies CSVEQGEVTQYF.

CDR3 loop: CASSLSTGGSSYEQYF. As DNA, the CDR3 is TGTGCCAGCTCACTATCGACCGGGGGGAGCTCCTACGAGCAGTACTTC. The chain joins TRBV18 to TRBJ2-7, with 7 bases matching TRBD2. The CDR3 loop spans 16 amino acids. CDR1 is KGHSH, CDR2 LQKENI, per germline. J was trimmed by 0 bases and V by 4 bases; bases with no gene match: 9.

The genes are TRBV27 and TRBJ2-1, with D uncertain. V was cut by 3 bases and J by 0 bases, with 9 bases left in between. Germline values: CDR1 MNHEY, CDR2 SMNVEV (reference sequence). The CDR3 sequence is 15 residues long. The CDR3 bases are TGTGCCAGCAGTTTTTGGCGGAGCTCCTACAATGAGCAGTTCTTC. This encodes CASSFWRSSYNEQFF.

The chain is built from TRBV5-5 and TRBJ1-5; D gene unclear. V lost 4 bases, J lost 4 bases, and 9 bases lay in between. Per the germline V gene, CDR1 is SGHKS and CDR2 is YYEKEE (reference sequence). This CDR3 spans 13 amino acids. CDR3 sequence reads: CASSRVSNQPQHF. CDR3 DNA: TGTGCCAGCAGCCGGGTCTCAAATCAGCCCCAGCATTTT.

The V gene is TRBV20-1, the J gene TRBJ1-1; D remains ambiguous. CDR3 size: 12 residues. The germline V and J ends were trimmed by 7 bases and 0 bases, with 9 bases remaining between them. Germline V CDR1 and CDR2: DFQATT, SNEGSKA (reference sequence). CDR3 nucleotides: TGCAGTGTTGAAACAGTGAACACTGAAGCTTTCTTT. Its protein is CSVETVNTEAFF.

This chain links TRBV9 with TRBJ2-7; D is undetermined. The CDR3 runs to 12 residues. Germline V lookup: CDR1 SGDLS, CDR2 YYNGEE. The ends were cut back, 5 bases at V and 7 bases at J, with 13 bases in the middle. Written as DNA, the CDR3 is TGTGCCAGCAGTGACACTCCCGGGGAGCAGTACTTC. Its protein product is CASSDTPGEQYF.

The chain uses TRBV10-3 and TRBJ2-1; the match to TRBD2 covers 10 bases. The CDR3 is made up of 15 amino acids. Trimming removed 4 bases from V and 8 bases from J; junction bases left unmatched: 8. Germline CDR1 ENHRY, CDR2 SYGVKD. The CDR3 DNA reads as TGTGCCATCAGTGGGACTAGCGGAGCTGGGGATGAGCAGTTCTTC. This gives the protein CAISGTSGAGDEQFF.

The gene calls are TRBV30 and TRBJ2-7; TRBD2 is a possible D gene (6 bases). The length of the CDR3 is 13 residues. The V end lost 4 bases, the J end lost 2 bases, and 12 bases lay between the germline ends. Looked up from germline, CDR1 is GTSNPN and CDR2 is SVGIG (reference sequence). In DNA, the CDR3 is TGTGCCTGGATAGCGGAGCACACCTACGAGCAGTACTTC. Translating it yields CAWIAEHTYEQYF.

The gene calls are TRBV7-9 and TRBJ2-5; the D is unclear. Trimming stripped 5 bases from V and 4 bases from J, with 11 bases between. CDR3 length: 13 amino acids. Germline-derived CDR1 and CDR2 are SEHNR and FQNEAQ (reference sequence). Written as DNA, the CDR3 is TGTGCCAGCAGCCCCGTGGGCGGAGAGACCCAGTACTTC. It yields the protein CASSPVGGETQYF.

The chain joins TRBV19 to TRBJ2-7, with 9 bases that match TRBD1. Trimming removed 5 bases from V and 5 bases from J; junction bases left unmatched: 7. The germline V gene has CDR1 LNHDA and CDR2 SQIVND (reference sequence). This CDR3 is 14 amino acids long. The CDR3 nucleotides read TGTGCCAGTAGTCACCCGGACAGGGGCCACGAGCAGTACTTC. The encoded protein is CASSHPDRGHEQYF.

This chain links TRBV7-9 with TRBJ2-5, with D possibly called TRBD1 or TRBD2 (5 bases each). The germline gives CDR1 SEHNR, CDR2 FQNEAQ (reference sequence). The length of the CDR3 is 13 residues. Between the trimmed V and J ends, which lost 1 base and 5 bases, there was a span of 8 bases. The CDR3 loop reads CASSLDGTETQYF. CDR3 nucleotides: TGTGCCAGCAGCTTAGACGGGACGGAGACCCAGTACTTC.

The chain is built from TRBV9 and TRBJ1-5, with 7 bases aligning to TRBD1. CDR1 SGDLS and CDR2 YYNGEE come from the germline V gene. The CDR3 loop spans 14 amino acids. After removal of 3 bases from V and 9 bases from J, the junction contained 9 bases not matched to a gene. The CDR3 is CASSEKDRPAPQHF. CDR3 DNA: TGTGCCAGCAGCGAGAAGGACAGGCCGGCGCCCCAGCATTTT.

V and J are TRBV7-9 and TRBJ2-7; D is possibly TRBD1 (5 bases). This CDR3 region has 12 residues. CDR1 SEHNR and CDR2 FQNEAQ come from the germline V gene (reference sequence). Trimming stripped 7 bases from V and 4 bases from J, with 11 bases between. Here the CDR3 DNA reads TGTGCCAGCACCACGAAGGGGTACGAGCAGTACTTC. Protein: CASTTKGYEQYF.

The CDR3 is CASSENRGNTEAFF. For the CDR3, the DNA is TGTGCCAGCAGCGAAAATAGGGGGAACACTGAAGCTTTCTTT. This chain uses TRBV6-1 with TRBJ1-1, with D possibly matching TRBD1 (5 bases). The CDR3 totals 14 residues. V was shortened by 6 bases and J by 1 base, with 12 bases between the two germline ends. The germline gives CDR1 MNHNS, CDR2 SASEGT.